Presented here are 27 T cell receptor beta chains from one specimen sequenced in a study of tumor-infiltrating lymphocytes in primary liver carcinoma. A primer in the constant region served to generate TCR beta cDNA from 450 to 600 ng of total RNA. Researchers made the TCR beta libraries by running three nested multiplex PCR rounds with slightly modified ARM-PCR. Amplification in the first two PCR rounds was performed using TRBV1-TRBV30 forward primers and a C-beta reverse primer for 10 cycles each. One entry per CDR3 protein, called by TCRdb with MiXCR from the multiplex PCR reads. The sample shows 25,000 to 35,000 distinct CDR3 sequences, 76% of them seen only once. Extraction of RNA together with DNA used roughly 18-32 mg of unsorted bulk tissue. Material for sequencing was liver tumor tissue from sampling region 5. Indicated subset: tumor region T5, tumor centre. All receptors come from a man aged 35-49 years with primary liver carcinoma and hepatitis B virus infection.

CDR3 nucleotides: TGTGCCAGCAGTATTCTAGTGGGGGGATATAATAAGCAGTTCTTC. Translating it yields CASSILVGGYNKQFF. This rearrangement joins TRBV11-2 to TRBJ2-1, with D possibly matching TRBD2 (6 bases). The V gene's germline CDR1 is SGHAT and CDR2 FQNNGV. CDR3 length: 15 residues. Trimming took 6 bases from V and 11 from J, leaving 23 bases between them.

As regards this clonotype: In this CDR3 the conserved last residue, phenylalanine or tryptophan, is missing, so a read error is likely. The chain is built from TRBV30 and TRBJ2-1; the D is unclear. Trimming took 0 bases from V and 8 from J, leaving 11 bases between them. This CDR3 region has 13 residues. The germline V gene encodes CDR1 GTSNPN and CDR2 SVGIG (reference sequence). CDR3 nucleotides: TGTGCCTGGAGTGTACCTCTCCGGGATGAGCAGTTCCTC. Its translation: CAWSVPLRDEQFL.

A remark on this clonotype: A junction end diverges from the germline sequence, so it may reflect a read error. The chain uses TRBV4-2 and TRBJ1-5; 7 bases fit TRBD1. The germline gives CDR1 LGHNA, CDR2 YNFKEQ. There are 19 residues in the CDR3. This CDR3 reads CASTQGEGSGQLSNQPQHF. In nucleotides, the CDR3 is TGTGCCAGCACCCAAGGGGAGGGGTCGGGACAGCTTAGCAATCAGCCCCAACACTTT.

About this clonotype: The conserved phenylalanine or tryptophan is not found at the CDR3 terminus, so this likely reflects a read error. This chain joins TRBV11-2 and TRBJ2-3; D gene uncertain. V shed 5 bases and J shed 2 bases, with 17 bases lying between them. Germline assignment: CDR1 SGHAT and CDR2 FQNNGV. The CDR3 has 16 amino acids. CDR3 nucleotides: TGTGCCAGCAGCCGACAACCCATCAACCACACAGATACGCAGTATCAT. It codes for CASSRQPINHTDTQYH.

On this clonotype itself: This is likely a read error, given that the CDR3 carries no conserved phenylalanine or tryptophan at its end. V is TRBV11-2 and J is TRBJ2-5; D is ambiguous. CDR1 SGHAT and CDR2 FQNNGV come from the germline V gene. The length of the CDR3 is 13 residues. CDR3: CASNLVLEETQYL. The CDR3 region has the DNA TGTGCCAGCAACTTAGTTCTGGAAGAGACCCAGTACCTT.

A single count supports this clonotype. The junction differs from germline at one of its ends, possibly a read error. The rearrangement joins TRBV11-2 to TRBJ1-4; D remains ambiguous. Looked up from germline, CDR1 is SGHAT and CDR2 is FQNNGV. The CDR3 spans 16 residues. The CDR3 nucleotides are TGTACCAGCAGTAAGGCTCCAGGAGGAACAAGTGAAAAACTGTTTTTT. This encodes CTSSKAPGGTSEKLFF. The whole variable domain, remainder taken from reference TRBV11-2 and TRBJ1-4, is EAGVAQSPRYKIIEKRQSVAFWCNPISGHATLYWYQQILGQGPKLLIQFQNNGVVDDSQLPKDRFSAERLKGVDSTLKIQPAKLEDSAVYLCTSSKAPGGTSEKLFFGSGTQLSVL.

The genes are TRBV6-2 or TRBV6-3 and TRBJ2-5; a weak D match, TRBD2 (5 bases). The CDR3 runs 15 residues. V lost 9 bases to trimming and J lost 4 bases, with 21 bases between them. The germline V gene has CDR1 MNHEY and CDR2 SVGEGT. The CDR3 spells CASAISGSLGETQYF. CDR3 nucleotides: TGTGCCAGTGCGATTAGTGGGAGCCTTGGAGAGACCCAGTACTTC.

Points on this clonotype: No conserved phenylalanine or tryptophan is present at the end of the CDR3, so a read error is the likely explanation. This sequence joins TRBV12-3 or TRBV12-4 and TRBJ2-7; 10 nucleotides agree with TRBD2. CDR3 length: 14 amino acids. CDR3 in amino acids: CANSLAGENYEQYL. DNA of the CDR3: TGTGCCAACAGTCTAGCGGGAGAGAACTACGAGCAGTACTTA.

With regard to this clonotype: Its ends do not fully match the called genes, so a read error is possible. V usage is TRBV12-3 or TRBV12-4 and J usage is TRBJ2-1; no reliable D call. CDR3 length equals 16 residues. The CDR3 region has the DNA TGTACCAGCAGTCGCACCGCTGGAAACCTCTACAATGAGCAGTTCTTC. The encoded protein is CTSSRTAGNLYNEQFF.

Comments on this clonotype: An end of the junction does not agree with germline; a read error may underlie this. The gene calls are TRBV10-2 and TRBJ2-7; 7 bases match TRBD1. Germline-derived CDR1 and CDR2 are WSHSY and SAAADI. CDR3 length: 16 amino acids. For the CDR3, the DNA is TGCGCCAGCAGTCCAAGGACAGGATTGAGCTCCTGCGAGCAGTACTTC. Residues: CASSPRTGLSSCEQYF.

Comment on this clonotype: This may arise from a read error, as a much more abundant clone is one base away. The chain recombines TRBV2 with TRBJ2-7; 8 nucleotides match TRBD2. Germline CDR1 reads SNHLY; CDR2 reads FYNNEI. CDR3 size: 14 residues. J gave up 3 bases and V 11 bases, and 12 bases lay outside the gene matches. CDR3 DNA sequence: TGTGCCGGCACTAGCGGAAACCTCAACTACGAGCAGTACTTC. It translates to CAGTSGNLNYEQYF.

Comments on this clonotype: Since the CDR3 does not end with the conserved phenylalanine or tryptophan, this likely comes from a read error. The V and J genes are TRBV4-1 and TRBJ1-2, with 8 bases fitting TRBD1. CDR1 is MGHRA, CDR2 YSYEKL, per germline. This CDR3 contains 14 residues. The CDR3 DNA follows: TGCGCCAACAGCCAAGGGGACAGGAACTATGGGTACACCTCC. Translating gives CANSQGDRNYGYTS.

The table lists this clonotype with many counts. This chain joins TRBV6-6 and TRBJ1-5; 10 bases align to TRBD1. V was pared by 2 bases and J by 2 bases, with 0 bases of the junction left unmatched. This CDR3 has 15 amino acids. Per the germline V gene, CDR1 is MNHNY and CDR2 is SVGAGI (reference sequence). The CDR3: CASSYGTGGNQPQHF. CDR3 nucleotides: TGTGCCAGCAGTTACGGGACAGGGGGCAATCAGCCCCAGCATTTT.

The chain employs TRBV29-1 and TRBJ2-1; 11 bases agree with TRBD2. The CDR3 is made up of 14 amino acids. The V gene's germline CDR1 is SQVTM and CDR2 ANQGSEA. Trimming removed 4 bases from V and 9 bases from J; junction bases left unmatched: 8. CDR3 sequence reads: CSVVSGRALVEQFF. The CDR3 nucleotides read TGCAGCGTTGTTAGCGGGAGGGCCCTGGTTGAGCAGTTCTTC.

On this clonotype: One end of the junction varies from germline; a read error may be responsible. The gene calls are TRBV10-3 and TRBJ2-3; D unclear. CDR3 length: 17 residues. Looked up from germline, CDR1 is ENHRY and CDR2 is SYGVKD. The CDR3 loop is CGISESKSNPPIDTQYF. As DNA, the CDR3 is TGTGGCATCAGTGAGTCCAAGAGTAACCCTCCGATAGATACGCAGTATTTT.

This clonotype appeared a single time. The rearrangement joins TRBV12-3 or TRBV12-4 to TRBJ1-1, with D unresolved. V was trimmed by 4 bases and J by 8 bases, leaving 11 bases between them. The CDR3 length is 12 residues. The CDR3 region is CASSSASREAFF. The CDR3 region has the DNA TGTGCCAGCAGTTCGGCCTCAAGAGAAGCTTTCTTT.

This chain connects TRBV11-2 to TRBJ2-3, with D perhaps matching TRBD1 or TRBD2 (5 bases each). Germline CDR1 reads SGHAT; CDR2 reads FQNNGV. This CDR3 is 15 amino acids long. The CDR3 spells CESSTGASGTDTQYF. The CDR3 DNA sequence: TGTGAGAGCAGCACCGGGGCTAGTGGCACAGATACGCAGTATTTT.

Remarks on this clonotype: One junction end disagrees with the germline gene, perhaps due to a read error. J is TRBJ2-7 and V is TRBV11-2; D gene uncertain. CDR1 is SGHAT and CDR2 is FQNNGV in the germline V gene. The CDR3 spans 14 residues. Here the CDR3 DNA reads TGTGCCTGCAGCTTAGTCATAGGCGGCTATGAGCATTACTTC. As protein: CACSLVIGGYEHYF.

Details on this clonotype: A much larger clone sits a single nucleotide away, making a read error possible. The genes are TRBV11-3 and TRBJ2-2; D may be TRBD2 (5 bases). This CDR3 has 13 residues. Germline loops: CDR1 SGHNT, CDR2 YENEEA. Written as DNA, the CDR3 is TGTGCCAGCAGCGTTCCTCCAACCGGGGAGCTGTATTTT. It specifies CASSVPPTGELYF.

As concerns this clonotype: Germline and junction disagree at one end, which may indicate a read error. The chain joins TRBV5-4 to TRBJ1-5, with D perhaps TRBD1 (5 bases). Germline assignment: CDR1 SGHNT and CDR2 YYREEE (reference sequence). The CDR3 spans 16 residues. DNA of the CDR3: TGTGCCAGCAGCTTGGGGGGCGGGGGTAGCAATCAGCCCCAGCATTTC. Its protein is CASSLGGGGSNQPQHF.

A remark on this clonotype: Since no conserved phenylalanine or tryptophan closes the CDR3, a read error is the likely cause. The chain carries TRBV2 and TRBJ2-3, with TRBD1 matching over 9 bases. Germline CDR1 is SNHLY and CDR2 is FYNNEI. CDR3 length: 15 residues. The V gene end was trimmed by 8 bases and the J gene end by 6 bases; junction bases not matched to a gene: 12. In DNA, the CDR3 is TGTGCCAGCCTAGAACCGGGACAGGGTCGGGATACGCAGTATCTT. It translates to CASLEPGQGRDTQYL.

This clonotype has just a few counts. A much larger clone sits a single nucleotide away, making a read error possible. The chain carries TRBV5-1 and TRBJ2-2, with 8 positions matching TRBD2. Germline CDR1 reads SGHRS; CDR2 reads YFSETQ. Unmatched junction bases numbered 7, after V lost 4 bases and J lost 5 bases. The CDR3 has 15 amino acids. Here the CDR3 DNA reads TGCGCCAGCAGCGAGATTAGCGGGGAGACCGGGGAGCTGTTTTTT. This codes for CASSEISGETGELFF.

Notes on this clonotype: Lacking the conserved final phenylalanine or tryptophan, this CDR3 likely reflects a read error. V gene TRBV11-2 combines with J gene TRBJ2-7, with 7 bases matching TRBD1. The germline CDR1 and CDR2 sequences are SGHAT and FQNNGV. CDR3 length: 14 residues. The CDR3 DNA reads TGTCCCAGCAGTCCCGGACAGGTGGCCTACGAGCAGTACCTC. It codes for CPSSPGQVAYEQYL.

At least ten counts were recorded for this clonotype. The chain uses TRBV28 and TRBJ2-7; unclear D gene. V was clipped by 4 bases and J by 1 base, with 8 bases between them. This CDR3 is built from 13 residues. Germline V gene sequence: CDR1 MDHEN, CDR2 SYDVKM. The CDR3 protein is CASSYYGSYEQYF. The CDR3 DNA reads TGTGCCAGCAGTTATTACGGTTCCTACGAGCAGTACTTC.

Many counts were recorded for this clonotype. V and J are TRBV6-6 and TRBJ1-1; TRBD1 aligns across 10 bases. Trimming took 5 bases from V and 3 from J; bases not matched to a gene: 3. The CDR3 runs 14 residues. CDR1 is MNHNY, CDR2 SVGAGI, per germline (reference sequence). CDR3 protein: CASSKDRGYTEAFF. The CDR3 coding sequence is TGTGCCAGCAGTAAGGACAGGGGGTACACTGAAGCTTTCTTT.

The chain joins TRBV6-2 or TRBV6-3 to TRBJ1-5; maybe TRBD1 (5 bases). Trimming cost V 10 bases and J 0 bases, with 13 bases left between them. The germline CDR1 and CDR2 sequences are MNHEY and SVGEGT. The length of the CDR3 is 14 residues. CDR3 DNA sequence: TGTGCCACCCTCGACAGTTATAGCAATCAGCCCCAGCATTTT. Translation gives CATLDSYSNQPQHF.

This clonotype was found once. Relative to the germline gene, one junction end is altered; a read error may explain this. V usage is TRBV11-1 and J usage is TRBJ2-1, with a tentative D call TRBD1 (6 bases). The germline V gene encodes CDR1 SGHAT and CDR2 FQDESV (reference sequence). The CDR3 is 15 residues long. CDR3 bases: TGCGCCAGCAGCTCCCACGGACAGTGGAGCAATGAGCAGTTCTTC. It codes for CASSSHGQWSNEQFF.